This T cell receptor (beta chain) came from a study of T cell repertoires in cytomegalovirus infection. Study-wide context: Selected CMV epitopes included recently identified HLA-C-restricted ones as well as well-studied HLA-B-restricted ones. CMV infection and matching HLA type were both indicated by public TCR beta signatures. Overall study findings and caveats: The study found HLA-C-restricted CMV-specific TCR beta clonotypes dominating the ex vivo response.

TCRdb passed the reads through MiXCR, listing each CDR3 protein once. The sample consists of 570,000 or so distinct CDR3 sequences, roughly 42% of them appearing once. In germline, CDR1 is SGHVS, CDR2 FNYEAQ. The V gene end was trimmed by 4 bases and the J gene end by 4 bases; junction bases not matched to a gene: 8. The CDR3 is made up of 17 amino acids. Remarks on this clonotype: Its antigen remains unidentified.

This chain uses TRBV7-6 with TRBJ2-1; TRBD1 matches at 12 bases. The origin of this receptor is a human donor in good health (CMV status not recorded). Some clones in this sample may be carry-over from other donors' samples. Sequencing was performed on cultured PBMCs, taken from culture after CMV antigen stimulation. The CDR3 bases are TGTGCCAGCAGCTCGTATGGGGGACAGGGGGCATACAATGAGCAGTTCTTC. It yields the protein CASSSYGGQGAYNEQFF.